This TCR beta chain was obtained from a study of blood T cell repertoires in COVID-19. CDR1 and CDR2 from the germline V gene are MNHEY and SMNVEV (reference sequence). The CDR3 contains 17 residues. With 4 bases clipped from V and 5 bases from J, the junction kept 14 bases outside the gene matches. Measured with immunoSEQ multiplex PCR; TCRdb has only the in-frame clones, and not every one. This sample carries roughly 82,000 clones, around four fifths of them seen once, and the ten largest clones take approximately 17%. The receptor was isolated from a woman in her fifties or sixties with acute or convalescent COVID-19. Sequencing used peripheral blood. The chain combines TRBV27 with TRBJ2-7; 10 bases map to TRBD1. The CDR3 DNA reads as TGTGCCAGCAGTTCTCCCGACAGGGGGCGCTTCTCGAACGAGCAGTACTTC. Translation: CASSSPDRGRFSNEQYF.